This TCR beta chain is from a study of early T cells in non-severe SARS-CoV-2 infection. Looked up from germline, CDR1 is SEHNR and CDR2 is FQNEAQ (reference sequence). V lost 2 bases and J lost 7, with 6 bases in between. The CDR3 extends over 12 amino acids. This clonotype appeared many times. Attachment of unique molecular identifiers to individual cDNA molecules was performed. TCRdb fed the 5' RACE reads into MiXCR, producing one record per CDR3 protein. The sample lists some 80,000 distinct CDR3 sequences; around 15% were seen once. The sequencing sample was made of whole blood. The V and J genes are TRBV7-9 and TRBJ2-1; D gene unclear. This clonotype was sampled from an adult who was a healthcare worker with PCR-confirmed SARS-CoV-2 infection or an uninfected control (not recorded which). The DNA of the CDR3 is TGTGCCAGCAGCTTACTGAGGAATGAGCAGTTCTTC. Translating gives CASSLLRNEQFF.